What follows describes a single T cell receptor beta chain. The germline gene is not matched at one end of the junction; a read error may be the cause. These data come from a study of metastatic and nonmetastatic thyroid tumors. The wider study: Both malignant and benign thyroid patients supplied peripheral blood and tumor or nodule tissue samples, across which the repertoires of these patients were then compared.

TCRdb re-clonotyped the PCR reads via MiXCR. Of more than 20,000 clones in the sample, about 24% were seen once. No patient received treatment before thyroid surgery. The specimen sequenced was tumor tissue. This TCR came from a male donor with papillary thyroid cancer or a benign thyroid nodule (not recorded which). Some clones in this sample may be carry-over from other donors' samples.

The DNA of the CDR3 is TGCTCCAGCAGCGCTCAGGGGGGCGAAACCATATATTTT. Translation: CSSSAQGGETIYF. The chain is built from TRBV5-1 and TRBJ1-3; 7 nucleotides align to TRBD1. This CDR3 is 13 amino acids long. CDR1 is SGHRS and CDR2 is YFSETQ in the germline V gene.